Listed here is a single TCR beta chain. The data stem from a study of blood T cell repertoires in COVID-19. Overall study context: The cDNA or gDNA used as material had been derived from T cells, B-cell-depleted T cells, or PBMCs.

Which cohort a participant joined came from the clinical history participants gave. Symptom resolution, clearance, or two negative PCRs marked donors in Cohort 3 as recovered. The method was immunoSEQ multiplex PCR; TCRdb's version includes in-frame clones alone and lacks a portion of them. The repertoire has around 300,000 clones, nearly 90% of them found once; the top ten carry roughly a tenth. CDR1 MNHEY and CDR2 SVGAGI come from the germline V gene. The CDR3 loop spans 14 amino acids. The ends were cut back, 4 bases at V and 10 bases at J, with 19 bases in the middle. The sequence was collected from a woman aged 25 to 45 who had recovered from COVID-19. The chain joins TRBV6-5 to TRBJ1-1; D perhaps matches TRBD1 (6 bases). The sample consisted of PBMCs or T cells enriched from blood (not recorded which). The CDR3, as DNA: TGTGCCAGCAGTTTATCTTCAGGGGCTCGGGGAGCTTTCTTT. Residues: CASSLSSGARGAFF.